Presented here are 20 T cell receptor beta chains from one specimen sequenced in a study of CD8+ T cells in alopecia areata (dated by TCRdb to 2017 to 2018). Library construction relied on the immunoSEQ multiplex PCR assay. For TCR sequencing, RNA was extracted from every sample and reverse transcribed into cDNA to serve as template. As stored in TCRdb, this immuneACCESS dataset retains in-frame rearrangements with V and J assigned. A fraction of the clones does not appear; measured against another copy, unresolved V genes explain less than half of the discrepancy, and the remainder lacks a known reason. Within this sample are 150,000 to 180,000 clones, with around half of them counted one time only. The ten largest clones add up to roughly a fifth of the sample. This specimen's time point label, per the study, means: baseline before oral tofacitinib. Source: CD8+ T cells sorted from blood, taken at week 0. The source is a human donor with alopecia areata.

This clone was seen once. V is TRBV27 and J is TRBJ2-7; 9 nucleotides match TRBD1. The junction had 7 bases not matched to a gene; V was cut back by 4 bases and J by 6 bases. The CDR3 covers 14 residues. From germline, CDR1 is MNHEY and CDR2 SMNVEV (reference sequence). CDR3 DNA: TGTGCCAGCAGTTCCGGGACAGGGATAGGCGAGCAGTACTTC. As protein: CASSSGTGIGEQYF.

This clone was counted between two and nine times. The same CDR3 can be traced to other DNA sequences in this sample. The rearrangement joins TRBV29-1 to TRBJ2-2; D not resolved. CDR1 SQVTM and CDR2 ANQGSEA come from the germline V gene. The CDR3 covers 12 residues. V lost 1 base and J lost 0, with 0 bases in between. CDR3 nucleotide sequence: TGCAGCGTTGAAGCGAACACCGGGGAGCTGTTTTTT. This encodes CSVEANTGELFF.

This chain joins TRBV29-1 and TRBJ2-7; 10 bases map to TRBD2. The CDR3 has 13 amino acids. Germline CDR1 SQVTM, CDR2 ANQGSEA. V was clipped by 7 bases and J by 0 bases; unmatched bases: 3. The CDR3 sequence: CSGIAGGSYEQYF. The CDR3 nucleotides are TGCAGCGGAATAGCGGGGGGCTCCTACGAGCAGTACTTC.

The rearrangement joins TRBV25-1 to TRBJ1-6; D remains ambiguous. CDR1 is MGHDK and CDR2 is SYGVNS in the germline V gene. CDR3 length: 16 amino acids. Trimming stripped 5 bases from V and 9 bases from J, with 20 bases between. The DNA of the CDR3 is TGTGCCAGCAGTAGTCCCGGCAGAGGTAACATTTCACCCCTCCACTTT. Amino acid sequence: CASSSPGRGNISPLHF.

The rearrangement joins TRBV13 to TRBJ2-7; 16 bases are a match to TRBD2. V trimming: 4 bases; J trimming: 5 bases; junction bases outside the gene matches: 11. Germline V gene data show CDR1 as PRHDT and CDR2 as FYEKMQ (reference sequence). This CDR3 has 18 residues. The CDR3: CASSSGTSGGAGFHEQYF. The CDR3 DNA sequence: TGTGCCAGCAGCTCAGGGACTAGCGGGGGGGCCGGTTTCCACGAGCAGTACTTC.

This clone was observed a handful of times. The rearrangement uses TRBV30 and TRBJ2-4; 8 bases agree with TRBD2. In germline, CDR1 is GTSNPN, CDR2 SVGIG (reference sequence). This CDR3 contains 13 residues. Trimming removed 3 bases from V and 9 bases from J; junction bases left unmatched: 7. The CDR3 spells CAWSLPGGAIQYF. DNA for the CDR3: TGTGCCTGGAGCCTGCCGGGGGGGGCCATTCAGTACTTC.

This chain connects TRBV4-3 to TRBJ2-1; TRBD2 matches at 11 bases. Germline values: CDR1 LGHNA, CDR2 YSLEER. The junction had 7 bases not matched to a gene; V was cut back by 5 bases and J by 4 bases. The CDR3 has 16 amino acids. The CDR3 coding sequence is TGCGCCAGCAGCGCAGGCCTAGCGGGGGGTTACAATGAGCAGTTCTTC. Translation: CASSAGLAGGYNEQFF.

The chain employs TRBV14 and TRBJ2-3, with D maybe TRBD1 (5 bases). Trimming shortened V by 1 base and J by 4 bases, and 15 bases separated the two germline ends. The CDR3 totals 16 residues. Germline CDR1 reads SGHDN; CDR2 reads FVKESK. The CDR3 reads CASSQGTPHSPDTQYF. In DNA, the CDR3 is TGTGCCAGCAGCCAAGGGACACCACACTCGCCAGATACGCAGTATTTT. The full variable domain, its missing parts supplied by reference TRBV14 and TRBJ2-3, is EAGVTQFPSHSVIEKGQTVTLRCDPISGHDNLYWYRRVMGKEIKFLLHFVKESKQDESGMPNNRFLAERTGGTYSTLKVQPAELEDSGVYFCASSQGTPHSPDTQYFGPGTRLTVL.

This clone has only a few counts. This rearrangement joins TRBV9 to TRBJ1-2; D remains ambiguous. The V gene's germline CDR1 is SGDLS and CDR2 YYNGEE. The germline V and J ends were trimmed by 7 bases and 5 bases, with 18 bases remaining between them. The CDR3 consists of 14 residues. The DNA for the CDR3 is TGTGCCAGCTTAGGAGGGCCAATCGAGTATGGCTACACCTTC. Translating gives CASLGGPIEYGYTF.

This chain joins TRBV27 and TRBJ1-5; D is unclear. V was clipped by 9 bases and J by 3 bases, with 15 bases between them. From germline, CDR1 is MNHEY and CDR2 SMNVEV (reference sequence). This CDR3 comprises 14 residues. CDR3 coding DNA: TGTGCCAGTGGTCCCCTAGGCACCAATCAGCCCCAGCATTTT. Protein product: CASGPLGTNQPQHF.

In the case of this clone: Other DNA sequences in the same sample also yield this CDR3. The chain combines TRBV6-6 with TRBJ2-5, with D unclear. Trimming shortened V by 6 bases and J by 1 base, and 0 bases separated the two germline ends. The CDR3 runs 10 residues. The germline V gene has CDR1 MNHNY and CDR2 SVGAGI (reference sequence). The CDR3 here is CASSQETQYF. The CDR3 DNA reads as TGTGCCAGCAGCCAAGAGACCCAGTACTTC.

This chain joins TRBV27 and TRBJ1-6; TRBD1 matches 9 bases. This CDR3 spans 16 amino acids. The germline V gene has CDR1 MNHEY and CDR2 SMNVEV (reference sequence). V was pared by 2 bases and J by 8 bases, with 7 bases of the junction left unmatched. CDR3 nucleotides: TGTGCCAGCAGTTTACCTCTGACAGGGGGTGATTCACCCCTCCACTTT. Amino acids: CASSLPLTGGDSPLHF.

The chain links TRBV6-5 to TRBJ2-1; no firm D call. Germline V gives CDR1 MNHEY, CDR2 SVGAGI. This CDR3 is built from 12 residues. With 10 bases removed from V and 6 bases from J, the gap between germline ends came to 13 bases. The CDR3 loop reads CATSTDGNEQFF. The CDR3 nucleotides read TGTGCCACCTCGACTGACGGCAATGAGCAGTTCTTC.

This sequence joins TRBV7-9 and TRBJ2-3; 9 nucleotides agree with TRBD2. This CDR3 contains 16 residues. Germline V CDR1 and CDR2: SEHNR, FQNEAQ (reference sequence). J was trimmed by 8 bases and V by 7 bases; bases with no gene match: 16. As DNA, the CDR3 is TGTGCCAGCAACCCGGCGGCTAGCGGGGATGTGGTTACGCAGTATTTT. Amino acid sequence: CASNPAASGDVVTQYF.

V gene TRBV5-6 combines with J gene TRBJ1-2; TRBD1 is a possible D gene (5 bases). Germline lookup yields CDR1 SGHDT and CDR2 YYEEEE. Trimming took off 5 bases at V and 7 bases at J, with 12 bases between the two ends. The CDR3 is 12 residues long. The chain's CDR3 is CASRMGGAGYTF. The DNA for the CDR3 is TGTGCCAGCAGGATGGGGGGAGCTGGCTACACCTTC. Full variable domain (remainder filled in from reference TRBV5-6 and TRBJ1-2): DAGVTQSPTHLIKTRGQQVTLRCSPKSGHDTVSWYQQALGQGPQFIFQYYEEEERQRGNFPDRFSGHQFPNYSSELNVNALLLGDSALYLCASRMGGAGYTFGSGTRLTVV.

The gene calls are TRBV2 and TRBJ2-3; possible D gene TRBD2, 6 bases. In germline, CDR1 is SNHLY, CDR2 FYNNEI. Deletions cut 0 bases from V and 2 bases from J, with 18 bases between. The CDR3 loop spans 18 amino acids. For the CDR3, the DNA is TGTGCCAGCAGTGAAGCGCGCCTGACTAGACTTGACACAGATACGCAGTATTTT. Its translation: CASSEARLTRLDTDTQYF.

CDR3 in DNA: TGTGCCAGCAGCCCCTTTGGAAGCAATCAGCCCCAGCATTTT. This codes for CASSPFGSNQPQHF. This chain connects TRBV6-5 to TRBJ1-5, with D uncertain. Looked up from germline, CDR1 is MNHEY and CDR2 is SVGAGI. Trimming left V 6 bases short and J 1 base short, with 10 bases between. The CDR3 extends over 14 amino acids.

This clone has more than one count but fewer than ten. CDR3 sequence (DNA): TGCAGCGTTGAAGCGCGGGACAGGGAGAGCGGCTACGAGCAGTACTTC. It translates to CSVEARDRESGYEQYF. The chain joins TRBV29-1 to TRBJ2-7; 9 positions agree with TRBD1. This CDR3 spans 16 amino acids. Germline CDR1 is SQVTM and CDR2 is ANQGSEA. V was clipped by 1 base and J by 3 bases; unmatched bases: 10.

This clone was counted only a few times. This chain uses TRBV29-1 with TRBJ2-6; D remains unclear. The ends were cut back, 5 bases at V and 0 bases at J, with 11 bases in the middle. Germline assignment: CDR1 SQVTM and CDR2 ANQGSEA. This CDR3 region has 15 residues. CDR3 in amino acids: CSVPTLISGANVLTF. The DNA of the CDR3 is TGCAGCGTTCCGACCCTAATCTCTGGGGCCAACGTCCTGACTTTC.

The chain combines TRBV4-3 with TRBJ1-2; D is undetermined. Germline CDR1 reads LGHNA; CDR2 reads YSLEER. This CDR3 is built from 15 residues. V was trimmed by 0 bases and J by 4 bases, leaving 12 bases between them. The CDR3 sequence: CASSQDRGSVYGYTF. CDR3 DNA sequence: TGCGCCAGCAGCCAAGATAGAGGCAGCGTCTATGGCTACACCTTC.